A single sample gave rise to the 32 T cell receptor beta chains below, sequenced in a study of identical twins. TCRdb re-called the 5' RACE reads through MiXCR, storing one row per CDR3 protein. The sample shows hundreds of thousands of distinct CDR3 sequences, approximately 18% of them seen only once. These data are also associated with another study on T cells expressing NK-cell markers.

Sample: PBMCs. All receptors come from a woman aged 18 to 35 in good health.

The V call is TRBV29-1, the J call TRBJ1-1; D unclear. The ends were cut back, 8 bases at V and 6 bases at J, with 16 bases in the middle. There are 12 residues in the CDR3. In germline, CDR1 is SQVTM, CDR2 ANQGSEA. In nucleotides, the CDR3 is TGCAGCATCTACCTCGCGTCATCTGAAGCTTTCTTT. It is translated as CSIYLASSEAFF.

This chain uses TRBV5-1 with TRBJ1-2; TRBD1 matches 7 bases. The trim removed 5 bases at V and 2 bases at J, leaving 3 bases unmatched. Germline CDR1 SGHRS, CDR2 YFSETQ. CDR3 length equals 13 residues. CDR3 protein: CASRGTVNYGYTF. The CDR3 nucleotides read TGCGCCAGCAGAGGGACAGTGAACTATGGCTACACCTTC.

This clonotype came up once. The chain employs TRBV27 and TRBJ2-5; maybe TRBD1 (6 bases). The CDR3 covers 13 residues. From germline, CDR1 is MNHEY and CDR2 SMNVEV (reference sequence). V lost 5 bases and J 7 bases, leaving 14 bases between the germline ends. The CDR3 DNA is TGTGCCAGCAGTGCAGACAGGTCGGGGACCCAGTACTTC. It specifies CASSADRSGTQYF.

The chain carries TRBV20-1 and TRBJ2-4; D ambiguous. The V gene's germline CDR1 is DFQATT and CDR2 SNEGSKA (reference sequence). The CDR3 has 10 amino acids. Between the trimmed V and J ends, which lost 6 bases and 3 bases, there was a span of 3 bases. This CDR3 reads CSAVKNIQYF. The CDR3 DNA follows: TGCAGTGCCGTCAAAAACATTCAGTACTTC.

V gene TRBV4-2 combines with J gene TRBJ2-3, with 12 bases matching TRBD2. This CDR3 comprises 17 residues. CDR1 LGHNA and CDR2 YNFKEQ come from the germline V gene. V shed 4 bases and J 2 bases; nucleotides not matched to a gene: 7. CDR3 DNA: TGTGCCAGCAGCCGACGACTAGCGGGGGATGACACAGATACGCAGTATTTT. Amino acids: CASSRRLAGDDTDTQYF.

The chain couples TRBV3-1 to TRBJ2-7; D is unclear. The germline gives CDR1 LGHDT, CDR2 YNNKEL (reference sequence). V gave up 2 bases and J gave up 0 bases, with 8 bases separating them. The CDR3 spans 14 residues. The CDR3 is CASSQPSLSYEQYF. CDR3 coding DNA: TGTGCCAGCAGCCAACCTTCACTCTCCTACGAGCAGTACTTC.

This sequence joins TRBV6-5 and TRBJ2-2; the D call may be TRBD1 or TRBD2 (6 bases each). The V gene's germline CDR1 is MNHEY and CDR2 SVGAGI. The length of the CDR3 is 15 residues. The ends were cut back, 2 bases at V and 8 bases at J, with 15 bases in the middle. CDR3 amino acids: CASSYLSGGQGELFF. DNA of the CDR3: TGTGCCAGCAGTTACCTTTCCGGGGGACAAGGGGAGCTGTTTTTT.

The chain links TRBV7-2 to TRBJ2-3, with D hard to call. CDR1 is SGHTA, CDR2 FQGNSA, per germline. This CDR3 spans 15 amino acids. V dropped 2 bases and J dropped 2 bases, with 11 bases sitting between them. The CDR3, as DNA: TGTGCCAGCAGCTTAATGGGCGGACCCACAGATACGCAGTATTTT. Its protein product is CASSLMGGPTDTQYF.

The gene calls are TRBV20-1 and TRBJ1-1; D not resolved. Trimming cost V 1 base and J 1 base, with 10 bases left between them. The CDR3 is 14 amino acids. Per germline, CDR1 DFQATT and CDR2 SNEGSKA (reference sequence). The CDR3 DNA sequence: TGCAGTGCTAGAGTAGGGCGGGAGAACACTGAAGCTTTCTTT. Translation: CSARVGRENTEAFF.

This clonotype appeared many times. The V and J genes are TRBV6-1 and TRBJ2-7; D is ambiguous. Germline V gene sequence: CDR1 MNHNS, CDR2 SASEGT. This CDR3 has 14 amino acids. V lost 6 bases and J 5 bases, leaving 17 bases between the germline ends. The CDR3 is CASSARVFTNEQYF. For the CDR3, the DNA is TGTGCCAGCAGCGCCCGGGTCTTCACTAACGAGCAGTACTTC.

The rearrangement links TRBV29-1 to TRBJ2-4; D gene ambiguous. The CDR3 is 18 amino acids. With 4 bases removed from V and 0 bases from J, the gap between germline ends came to 22 bases. The germline CDR1 and CDR2 sequences are SQVTM and ANQGSEA. CDR3 in amino acids: CSVAVLSRPNVAKNIQYF. The CDR3 DNA follows: TGCAGCGTTGCGGTACTCTCAAGACCTAATGTAGCCAAAAACATTCAGTACTTC.

The genes are TRBV5-1 and TRBJ1-1; D gene ambiguous. CDR3 length: 13 amino acids. CDR1 is SGHRS, CDR2 YFSETQ, per germline. Trimming removed 6 bases from V and 1 base from J, with 10 bases in between. CDR3 residues: CASNWGGNTEAFF. The CDR3 DNA sequence: TGCGCCAGCAACTGGGGAGGGAACACTGAAGCTTTCTTT. The full variable domain, in which reference TRBV5-1 and TRBJ1-1 provide the parts outside the CDR3, is KAGVTQTPRYLIKTRGQQVTLSCSPISGHRSVSWYQQTPGQGLQFLFEYFSETQRNKGNFPGRFSGRQFSNSRSEMNVSTLELGDSALYLCASNWGGNTEAFFGQGTRLTVV.

DNA of the CDR3: TGCAGCGTCGGCGGCCTCGGCTACACCTTC. Residues: CSVGGLGYTF. V usage is TRBV29-1 and J usage is TRBJ1-2, with unresolved D. The CDR3 has 10 residues. The germline CDR1 and CDR2 sequences are SQVTM and ANQGSEA. V gave up 6 bases and J gave up 8 bases, with 10 bases separating them.

The gene calls are TRBV20-1 and TRBJ2-7; 11 nucleotides line up with TRBD2. Germline V gene lookup returns CDR1 DFQATT and CDR2 SNEGSKA (reference sequence). V lost 0 bases and J lost 3; bases outside the gene matches: 1. The CDR3 has 14 amino acids. CDR3 in amino acids: CSAREGTSGYEQYF. Here the CDR3 DNA reads TGCAGTGCTAGAGAAGGGACTAGCGGCTACGAGCAGTACTTC.

This clonotype occurred a few times. V is TRBV2 and J is TRBJ1-4; 8 nucleotides line up with TRBD1. Germline V CDR1 and CDR2: SNHLY, FYNNEI. Unmatched junction bases numbered 10, after V lost 6 bases and J lost 7 bases. The CDR3 is 15 residues long. CDR3 nucleotides: TGTGCCAGCAGCCACTCAGGGGGCGCGGGTGAAAAACTGTTTTTT. This translates into CASSHSGGAGEKLFF.

For the CDR3, the DNA is TGTGCCAGCAGTTTACCAGGGGGGGTCGAGCAGTACTTC. Residues: CASSLPGGVEQYF. V is TRBV28 and J is TRBJ2-7, with D possibly being TRBD1 or TRBD2 (7 bases each). The CDR3 extends over 13 amino acids. Trimming left V 2 bases short and J 6 bases short, with 11 bases between. CDR1 and CDR2 from the germline V gene are MDHEN and SYDVKM.

The V call is TRBV4-3, the J call TRBJ2-1; 13 bases map to TRBD2. This CDR3 spans 18 amino acids. Germline assignment: CDR1 LGHNA and CDR2 YSLEER. With V trimmed by 0 bases and J by 5 bases, 7 bases remained unmatched. As DNA, the CDR3 is TGCGCCAGCAGCCAAGAAGCGCCGGGACTAGCGGGGCACAATGAGCAGTTCTTC. It yields the protein CASSQEAPGLAGHNEQFF.

This clonotype came up many times. This sequence joins TRBV20-1 and TRBJ2-4; unclear D gene. Between the trimmed V and J ends, which lost 3 bases and 1 base, there was a span of 7 bases. Germline V lookup: CDR1 DFQATT, CDR2 SNEGSKA (reference sequence). The CDR3 contains 13 residues. In DNA, the CDR3 is TGCAGTGCTAGGGGCCGGGCCAAAAACATTCAGTACTTC. Protein product: CSARGRAKNIQYF.

J is TRBJ1-1 and V is TRBV18, with a tentative D call TRBD1 (5 bases). The CDR3 loop spans 16 amino acids. V shed 3 bases and J shed 0 bases, with 14 bases lying between them. Germline values: CDR1 KGHSH, CDR2 LQKENI. For the CDR3, the DNA is TGTGCCAGCTCACCGGGCTCAGGGCACATGAACACTGAAGCTTTCTTT. Translating it yields CASSPGSGHMNTEAFF. The full variable domain, rest sourced from reference TRBV18 and TRBJ1-1, is NAGVMQNPRHLVRRRGQEARLRCSPMKGHSHVYWYRQLPEEGLKFMVYLQKENIIDESGMPKERFSAEFPKEGPSILRIQQVVRGDSAAYFCASSPGSGHMNTEAFFGQGTRLTVV.

This clonotype was seen at least ten times. This rearrangement joins TRBV3-1 to TRBJ1-2, with 9 positions matching TRBD1. This CDR3 is 14 amino acids long. V gave up 4 bases and J gave up 6 bases; unmatched junction bases: 6. Per the germline V gene, CDR1 is LGHDT and CDR2 is YNNKEL (reference sequence). The CDR3 DNA sequence: TGTGCCAGCAGCCGGGGGACAGGGAGGGATGGCTACACCTTC. This sequence encodes CASSRGTGRDGYTF.

The chain uses TRBV6-1 and TRBJ2-1; the match to TRBD2 covers 9 bases. Germline CDR1 is MNHNS and CDR2 is SASEGT. The CDR3 has 15 amino acids. V gave up 7 bases and J gave up 7 bases; unmatched junction bases: 11. The CDR3 here is CASTEGLAGRNEQFF. The CDR3 region has the DNA TGTGCCAGCACCGAGGGGCTAGCGGGGAGGAATGAGCAGTTCTTC.

CDR3 DNA sequence: TGTGCCAGCGCCCCCGGGACAGTGAACACTGAAGCTTTCTTT. It codes for CASAPGTVNTEAFF. This chain uses TRBV27 with TRBJ1-1; 7 bases fit TRBD1. The germline gives CDR1 MNHEY, CDR2 SMNVEV (reference sequence). V lost 8 bases, J lost 0 bases, and 6 bases stayed unmatched. This CDR3 contains 14 residues.

This clonotype was found many times. DNA of the CDR3: TGCAGTGCGGACAGTTCCAAAAACTATGGCTACACCTTC. Translating gives CSADSSKNYGYTF. This chain uses TRBV20-1 with TRBJ1-2, with a weak D call TRBD1 (6 bases). Germline-derived CDR1 and CDR2 are DFQATT and SNEGSKA (reference sequence). The CDR3 has 13 amino acids. V lost 6 bases and J lost 2, with 13 bases in between.

The chain is built from TRBV7-9 and TRBJ1-2, with no clear D. The CDR3 has 13 amino acids. V was shortened by 7 bases and J by 5 bases, with 14 bases between the two germline ends. Germline V gene sequence: CDR1 SEHNR, CDR2 FQNEAQ (reference sequence). The CDR3 DNA follows: TGTGCCAGCACCGAAACAGCAATTTATGGCTACACCTTC. Protein sequence: CASTETAIYGYTF.

This clonotype was picked up a small number of times. The chain links TRBV10-3 to TRBJ2-1; D remains ambiguous. The V end was cut by 10 bases, the J end by 4 bases, with 8 bases between. Germline CDR1 reads ENHRY; CDR2 reads SYGVKD. The CDR3 spans 11 residues. CDR3 region: CATATYNEQFF. The CDR3, as DNA: TGTGCCACCGCCACTTACAATGAGCAGTTCTTC.

Here the CDR3 DNA reads TGTGCCAGCAGCTCCTCAGGCGGGGTAGCAGCAGATACGCAGTATTTT. It encodes CASSSSGGVAADTQYF. The rearrangement uses TRBV7-2 and TRBJ2-3, with D perhaps matching TRBD2 (6 bases). CDR1 SGHTA and CDR2 FQGNSA come from the germline V gene. Trimming removed 4 bases at V and 4 bases at J, with 18 bases between. The CDR3 covers 16 residues.

This rearrangement joins TRBV29-1 to TRBJ2-5; tentatively, D is TRBD2 (7 bases). Germline CDR1 reads SQVTM; CDR2 reads ANQGSEA. CDR3 length equals 13 residues. Trimming took 6 bases from V and 6 from J, leaving 17 bases between them. As DNA, the CDR3 is TGCAGCGTGCGCGGCGGGGGCACGAAGACCCAGTACTTC. Amino acids: CSVRGGGTKTQYF.

This clonotype was seen only a few times. The V call is TRBV12-3 or TRBV12-4, the J call TRBJ2-5; no clear D. The CDR3 loop spans 13 amino acids. V was shortened by 0 bases and J by 4 bases, with 6 bases between the two germline ends. The CDR3 nucleotides are TGTGCCAGCAGTTTAGCGCTCGGAGAGACCCAGTACTTC. It is translated as CASSLALGETQYF.

In this sample, this clonotype turned up a few times. This chain connects TRBV10-3 to TRBJ1-1; tentative D call: TRBD1 (5 bases). The germline V and J ends were trimmed by 8 bases and 5 bases, with 9 bases remaining between them. The V gene's germline CDR1 is ENHRY and CDR2 SYGVKD. The CDR3 is 11 residues long. The CDR3 DNA sequence: TGTGCCATCTCGGGGGGAACTGAAGCTTTCTTT. As protein: CAISGGTEAFF.

The V gene is TRBV5-1, the J gene TRBJ2-5; 10 bases agree with TRBD2. Per the germline V gene, CDR1 is SGHRS and CDR2 is YFSETQ. The CDR3 totals 15 residues. Trimming cost V 4 bases and J 5 bases; bases outside gene matches: 8. CDR3 in amino acids: CASSLVGLAAETQYF. The CDR3 nucleotides are TGCGCCAGCAGCCTTGTAGGACTAGCGGCGGAGACCCAGTACTTC.

This chain links TRBV20-1 with TRBJ2-7; 9 bases fit TRBD2. Germline-derived CDR1 and CDR2 are DFQATT and SNEGSKA (reference sequence). J was trimmed by 3 bases and V by 5 bases; bases with no gene match: 5. The CDR3 contains 13 residues. The CDR3 loop reads CSALSGSGYEQYF. The CDR3 DNA reads TGCAGTGCTCTTAGCGGGAGTGGCTACGAGCAGTACTTC.

The V call is TRBV6-1, the J call TRBJ2-1, with D tentatively TRBD1 or TRBD2 (6 bases each). Per germline, CDR1 MNHNS and CDR2 SASEGT. CDR3 length: 14 residues. Trimming pared 6 bases from V and 9 bases from J, leaving 18 bases between. CDR3 amino acids: CASSLSGGRGEQFF. CDR3 DNA: TGTGCCAGCAGCCTCAGTGGGGGGCGGGGTGAGCAGTTCTTC.